Presented here are 18 T cell receptor beta chains from one specimen sequenced in a study of beta chain features in type 1 diabetes. What was sequenced were expressed TCRB transcripts, since all of the isolated RNA had been reverse transcribed. Clones were read by immunoSEQ multiplex PCR, and TCRdb kept only the in-frame ones, dropping some. This sample has approximately 37,000 clones, with roughly 67% found just once. The sample was Tregs from blood. The source of these receptors is a woman between 25 and 40 years old in good health.

The rearrangement joins TRBV27 to TRBJ1-5; 7 bases agree with TRBD1. The CDR3 consists of 16 residues. Looked up from germline, CDR1 is MNHEY and CDR2 is SMNVEV (reference sequence). V lost 5 bases to trimming and J lost 1 base; unmatched junction nucleotides: 8. The CDR3 spells CASSMNPGQSNQPQHF. CDR3 nucleotides: TGTGCCAGCAGTATGAACCCGGGACAGAGCAATCAGCCCCAGCATTTT.

The chain links TRBV5-1 to TRBJ2-2; D is unresolved. The CDR3 consists of 13 residues. The V end was cut by 2 bases, the J end by 1 base, with 3 bases between. Germline V gene data show CDR1 as SGHRS and CDR2 as YFSETQ. The CDR3: CASSFQNTGELFF. The CDR3 bases are TGCGCCAGCAGCTTCCAGAACACCGGGGAGCTGTTTTTT.

The chain recombines TRBV29-1 with TRBJ2-2, with 8 bases matching TRBD1. CDR1 SQVTM and CDR2 ANQGSEA come from the germline V gene. The ends lost 6 bases at V and 5 bases at J; junction bases unmatched: 11. This CDR3 spans 15 amino acids. In DNA, the CDR3 is TGCAGCGTCGCGGACAGGGCCATTGTTACCGGGGAGCTGTTTTTT. Its translation: CSVADRAIVTGELFF.

This chain links TRBV7-2 with TRBJ2-7, with 9 bases lining up with TRBD2. V lost 3 bases to trimming and J lost 0 bases; unmatched junction nucleotides: 3. Germline lookup yields CDR1 SGHTA and CDR2 FQGNSA. This CDR3 comprises 15 residues. The CDR3 nucleotides are TGTGCCAGCAGCTTTAGCGGGAGTAGCTCCTACGAGCAGTACTTC. This translates into CASSFSGSSSYEQYF.

The chain combines TRBV25-1 with TRBJ2-2; D unclear. This CDR3 has 14 amino acids. Trimming left V 2 bases short and J 6 bases short, with 10 bases between. Germline-derived CDR1 and CDR2 are MGHDK and SYGVNS. The CDR3 protein is CASSELQVAGELFF. The CDR3 DNA reads as TGTGCCAGCAGTGAACTTCAGGTGGCCGGGGAGCTGTTTTTT.

The chain carries TRBV28 and TRBJ2-5, with TRBD1 as a possible D gene (7 bases). CDR1 and CDR2 (germline): MDHEN, SYDVKM. V lost 5 bases and J 9 bases, leaving 10 bases between the germline ends. The CDR3 totals 11 residues. The CDR3 DNA reads TGTGCCAGCAGTCCCAGGGGGGCCCAGTACTTC. Protein sequence: CASSPRGAQYF.

This chain links TRBV27 with TRBJ2-7; 10 bases map to TRBD2. CDR1 and CDR2 (germline): MNHEY, SMNVEV (reference sequence). J was trimmed by 3 bases and V by 10 bases; bases with no gene match: 6. The CDR3 length is 13 residues. This chain's CDR3 is CATGTSVVYEQYF. In nucleotides, the CDR3 is TGTGCCACCGGGACTAGCGTCGTCTACGAGCAGTACTTC.

V is TRBV9 and J is TRBJ1-1; D possibly corresponds to TRBD1 (5 bases). The germline V and J ends were trimmed by 0 bases and 8 bases, with 8 bases remaining between them. The germline V gene has CDR1 SGDLS and CDR2 YYNGEE. This CDR3 has 12 amino acids. CDR3 DNA: TGTGCCAGCAGCGTAGGGGGCAGCGAAGCTTTCTTT. It encodes CASSVGGSEAFF.

This chain joins TRBV7-8 and TRBJ1-2; 9 nucleotides agree with TRBD1. Trimming at V came to 0 bases and at J to 7 bases, leaving 6 bases not matched to a gene. Germline CDR1 reads SGHVS; CDR2 reads FQNEAQ. The CDR3 spans 15 residues. CDR3 region: CASSLAGQGLGGYTF. The CDR3 DNA follows: TGTGCCAGCAGCTTAGCGGGACAGGGCTTAGGTGGCTACACCTTC.

In regard to this clone: Other DNA sequences in this sample translate to the same CDR3. The V gene is TRBV5-1, the J gene TRBJ2-7; possibly TRBD2 for D (6 bases). Trimming cost V 0 bases and J 3 bases, with 10 bases left between them. The CDR3 sequence is 14 residues long. Looked up from germline, CDR1 is SGHRS and CDR2 is YFSETQ. For the CDR3, the DNA is TGCGCCAGCAGCTTGGTCGGGGGAGGCTACGAGCAGTACTTC. This translates into CASSLVGGGYEQYF. The variable domain in full, with the rest retrieved from reference TRBV5-1 and TRBJ2-7, is KAGVTQTPRYLIKTRGQQVTLSCSPISGHRSVSWYQQTPGQGLQFLFEYFSETQRNKGNFPGRFSGRQFSNSRSEMNVSTLELGDSALYLCASSLVGGGYEQYFGPGTRLTVT.

The chain has TRBV2 and TRBJ2-7, with TRBD1 matching over 8 bases. The V and J ends lost 8 bases and 3 bases, in that order; junction bases with no gene match: 6. The CDR3 extends over 13 amino acids. Germline V gene data show CDR1 as SNHLY and CDR2 as FYNNEI. CDR3 DNA: TGTGCCAGCCCCCGGGACAGGAACTACGAGCAGTACTTC. Translating it yields CASPRDRNYEQYF. The full variable domain, rest sourced from reference TRBV2 and TRBJ2-7, is EPEVTQTPSHQVTQMGQEVILRCVPISNHLYFYWYRQILGQKVEFLVSFYNNEISEKSEIFDDQFSVERPDGSNFTLKIRSTKLEDSAMYFCASPRDRNYEQYFGPGTRLTVT.

The chain is built from TRBV5-1 and TRBJ2-1; TRBD1 is a possible D gene (5 bases). Trimming removed 4 bases from V and 4 bases from J, with 12 bases in between. Germline CDR1 is SGHRS and CDR2 is YFSETQ. The CDR3 spans 14 residues. This CDR3 reads CASSPRQRYNEQFF. The CDR3 nucleotides read TGCGCCAGCAGCCCTCGACAGCGATACAATGAGCAGTTCTTC.

V and J are TRBV27 and TRBJ2-7; 8 bases line up with TRBD1. This CDR3 has 16 amino acids. Germline V CDR1 and CDR2: MNHEY, SMNVEV (reference sequence). After removal of 2 bases from V and 4 bases from J, the junction contained 10 bases not matched to a gene. The CDR3 nucleotides are TGTGCCAGCAGTTTAGAAGTCGGGACAGGACTTTACGAGCAGTACTTC. Its translation is CASSLEVGTGLYEQYF.

This chain uses TRBV7-9 with TRBJ2-7, with 9 bases fitting TRBD1. CDR1 and CDR2 from the germline V gene are SEHNR and FQNEAQ (reference sequence). The CDR3 has 17 amino acids. V was pared by 5 bases and J by 0 bases, with 11 bases of the junction left unmatched. The DNA of the CDR3 is TGTGCCAGCAGCCTTGGACAGGGGAGGATGGGCTCCTACGAGCAGTACTTC. Protein product: CASSLGQGRMGSYEQYF.

This clone was observed a handful of times. The chain uses TRBV30 and TRBJ2-2, with 11 bases aligning to TRBD1. Germline values: CDR1 GTSNPN, CDR2 SVGIG (reference sequence). Trimming removed 4 bases from V and 5 bases from J; junction bases left unmatched: 6. The CDR3 extends over 15 amino acids. The DNA for the CDR3 is TGTGCCTGGAACCCCCGGGACAGGGGGACCGGGGAGCTGTTTTTT. The encoded protein is CAWNPRDRGTGELFF.

This clone was detected a few times. CDR3 protein: CASRNSVAGSEQFF. The CDR3 nucleotides are TGTGCCAGTAGAAACTCCGTAGCGGGAAGTGAGCAGTTCTTC. The chain has TRBV19 and TRBJ2-1; 8 bases match TRBD2. The CDR3 runs to 14 residues. After removal of 6 bases from V and 9 bases from J, the junction contained 10 bases not matched to a gene. CDR1 and CDR2 (germline): LNHDA, SQIVND (reference sequence).

The table lists this clone with a count of one. The chain combines TRBV14 with TRBJ2-2, with D perhaps TRBD1 (6 bases). V lost 5 bases to trimming and J lost 2 bases, with 15 bases between them. The germline gives CDR1 SGHDN, CDR2 FVKESK. CDR3 length equals 16 residues. The CDR3 loop reads CASSRWAGANTGELFF. Here the CDR3 DNA reads TGTGCCAGCAGCAGATGGGCAGGGGCTAACACCGGGGAGCTGTTTTTT.

J is TRBJ1-5 and V is TRBV27, with D perhaps matching TRBD1 (6 bases). CDR1 and CDR2 from the germline V gene are MNHEY and SMNVEV (reference sequence). The CDR3 extends over 14 amino acids. V was clipped by 2 bases and J by 3 bases, with 8 bases between them. In nucleotides, the CDR3 is TGTGCCAGCAGTTTACAGGGGTACAATCAGCCCCAGCATTTT. Its translation is CASSLQGYNQPQHF.